The clone carrying this T cell receptor (beta chain) was seen once. The sample originates from a study of blood T cell repertoires in COVID-19. Across the study: Acute and convalescent COVID-19 samples came from the United States, Italy and Spain. PBMCs, B-cell-depleted T cells, or T cells provided the cDNA or gDNA that made up the material.

The CDR3 loop spans 13 amino acids. The V gene's germline CDR1 is SGHDN and CDR2 FVKESK. Trimming stripped 2 bases from V and 7 bases from J, with 6 bases between. Some clones are missing from TCRdb's copy, which holds only in-frame ones; the method was immunoSEQ multiplex PCR. This table has around 78,000 clones, around 84% appearing once. The chain recombines TRBV14 with TRBJ1-6; D is unresolved. The TCR sequence derives from a man aged 65-85 years with active or convalescent COVID-19. Sequencing was carried out using peripheral blood. This CDR3 reads CASSQSGNSPLHF. The CDR3 nucleotides are TGTGCCAGCAGCCAATCAGGAAATTCACCCCTCCACTTT.